The clone carrying this T cell receptor (beta chain) was seen a handful of times. Thawed, overnight-rested PBMC were stained with GMM-loaded CD1B tetramer, viability dye and anti-CD3, then sorted. C32 glucose monomycolate from Rhodococcus equi was loaded onto the CD1B tetramers. PBMC for tetramer sorting were first depleted of CD14-expressing monocytes. TCRdb's table, derived via immunoSEQ multiplex PCR, lists solely in-frame clones and lacks some. The repertoire holds approximately 57,000 clones, with approximately 86% as singletons. The data stem from a study of T cells in tuberculosis. In the study overall: T cells were selected with CD1B tetramers loaded with glucose monomycolate.

The ends were cut back, 4 bases at V and 1 base at J, with 8 bases in the middle. The germline gives CDR1 SGHNT, CDR2 YYREEE (reference sequence). CDR3 length equals 13 residues. The chain joins TRBV5-4 to TRBJ1-1; D gene unclear. This receptor was taken from an adult woman with latent tuberculosis. The sequenced material came from CD1b-GMM tetramer-negative cells sorted from PBMCs. The CDR3 is CASSPGKNTEAFF. Here the CDR3 DNA reads TGTGCCAGCAGCCCGGGGAAGAACACTGAAGCTTTCTTT.